Below, 26 T cell receptor beta chains from the same sample are listed, as sequenced in a study of shared clonotypes between healthy human individuals. Profiling relied on immunoSEQ multiplex PCR, and the TCRdb table lists in-frame clones only, not all of them. The sample holds about 990,000 clones, 78% seen once. Sequences were obtained from memory CD4+ T cells from PBMCs. Subset reported: CD45RA-negative fraction. All receptors come from a young man in good health. Some clones in this sample may be carry-over from other donors' samples.

The chain links TRBV5-4 to TRBJ2-3; D is uncertain. Trimming left V 4 bases short and J 3 bases short, with 6 bases between. The CDR3 totals 12 residues. Germline V gene lookup returns CDR1 SGHNT and CDR2 YYREEE (reference sequence). DNA of the CDR3: TGTGCCAGCAGCCGTATTACAGATACGCAGTATTTT. It specifies CASSRITDTQYF.

The chain carries TRBV27 and TRBJ1-1, with D maybe TRBD1 (5 bases). Per germline, CDR1 MNHEY and CDR2 SMNVEV (reference sequence). CDR3 size: 13 residues. V was shortened by 7 bases and J by 3 bases, with 12 bases between the two germline ends. CDR3 sequence reads: CASTPAGDTEAFF. The CDR3 DNA sequence: TGTGCCAGCACCCCCGCGGGGGACACTGAAGCTTTCTTT.

V is TRBV5-1 and J is TRBJ2-2, with a possible D match to TRBD1 (5 bases). The CDR3 covers 14 residues. V lost 4 bases, J lost 0 bases, and 7 bases lay in between. Germline CDR1 is SGHRS and CDR2 is YFSETQ. The DNA for the CDR3 is TGCGCCAGCAGCGTGGGGCCGAACACCGGGGAGCTGTTTTTT. Its protein product is CASSVGPNTGELFF.

The rearrangement links TRBV6-1 to TRBJ2-7, with 11 bases aligning to TRBD2. Germline values: CDR1 MNHNS, CDR2 SASEGT. The CDR3 contains 13 residues. V was clipped by 10 bases and J by 3 bases; unmatched bases: 5. CDR3 amino acids: CATLAGVDYEQYF. DNA of the CDR3: TGTGCCACACTAGCGGGAGTGGACTACGAGCAGTACTTC.

The rearrangement uses TRBV6-6 and TRBJ1-1; no firm D call. Germline assignment: CDR1 MNHNY and CDR2 SVGAGI (reference sequence). Trimming removed 1 base from V and 1 base from J, with 7 bases in between. The CDR3 spans 14 residues. The CDR3 DNA reads as TGTGCCAGCAGTTACTTTTTGGGGAACACTGAAGCTTTCTTT. This sequence encodes CASSYFLGNTEAFF.

About this clone: Germline is not matched at one junction end, which may reflect a read error. The chain links TRBV5-1 to TRBJ2-7, with 11 nucleotides matching TRBD2. The CDR3 sequence is 15 residues long. Looked up from germline, CDR1 is SGHRS and CDR2 is YFSETQ. This CDR3 is CASSTSGSRSYEQCF. The CDR3 bases are TGCGCCAGCAGTACTAGCGGGAGTAGATCCTACGAGCAGTGCTTC.

The chain joins TRBV5-6 to TRBJ2-2; D gene ambiguous. Trimming pared 1 base from V and 7 bases from J, leaving 17 bases between. CDR3 length: 16 amino acids. Looked up from germline, CDR1 is SGHDT and CDR2 is YYEEEE. CDR3 bases: TGTGCCAGCAGCTTGTTTCAGCCCGATCGTCACGGGGAGCTGTTTTTT. It encodes CASSLFQPDRHGELFF.

This clone was counted at least ten times. This chain connects TRBV7-3 to TRBJ2-5; no firm D call. This CDR3 region has 14 residues. Trimming stripped 2 bases from V and 2 bases from J, with 9 bases between. The germline CDR1 and CDR2 sequences are SGHTA and FQGTGA. The CDR3 reads CASSLENQQETQYF. In DNA form, the CDR3 reads TGTGCCAGCAGCTTAGAAAACCAACAAGAGACCCAGTACTTC. Supplemented by reference TRBV7-3 and TRBJ2-5, the full variable domain reads GAGVSQTPSNKVTEKGKYVELRCDPISGHTALYWYRQSLGQGPEFLIYFQGTGAADDSGLPNDRFFAVRPEGSVSTLKIQRTERGDSAVYLCASSLENQQETQYFGPGTRLLVL.

The V call is TRBV9, the J call TRBJ2-1; D might be TRBD2 (5 bases). CDR3 length equals 13 residues. The germline V and J ends were trimmed by 0 bases and 6 bases, with 7 bases remaining between them. Germline values: CDR1 SGDLS, CDR2 YYNGEE. The CDR3 DNA sequence: TGTGCCAGCAGCGTAGGTGAGGGCAATGAGCAGTTCTTC. This gives the protein CASSVGEGNEQFF.

The gene calls are TRBV6-5 and TRBJ1-1; D is undetermined. CDR1 and CDR2 (germline): MNHEY, SVGAGI. V dropped 4 bases and J dropped 10 bases, with 10 bases sitting between them. This CDR3 region has 11 residues. The CDR3 loop reads CASSSALGAFF. CDR3 in DNA: TGTGCCAGCAGTTCGGCGCTGGGAGCTTTCTTT.

On this clone itself: The same CDR3 can be traced to other DNA sequences in this sample. The chain joins TRBV11-2 to TRBJ1-1, with D possibly matching TRBD1 (5 bases). V was trimmed by 2 bases and J by 2 bases, leaving 6 bases between them. The CDR3 is 13 amino acids. CDR1 is SGHAT and CDR2 is FQNNGV in the germline V gene. CDR3 loop: CASSLTGNTEAFF. The CDR3 DNA follows: TGTGCCAGCAGCTTAACAGGAAACACTGAAGCTTTCTTT.

The rearrangement uses TRBV6-1 and TRBJ1-2; D remains ambiguous. The ends were cut back, 7 bases at V and 1 base at J, with 7 bases in the middle. There are 12 residues in the CDR3. CDR1 is MNHNS and CDR2 is SASEGT in the germline V gene. The CDR3 DNA reads as TGTGCCAGCATGCCCGTTAACTATGGCTACACCTTC. It encodes CASMPVNYGYTF.

At least ten counts were recorded for this clone. This chain uses TRBV9 with TRBJ2-1; either TRBD1 or TRBD2 may fit D (6 bases each). Per the germline V gene, CDR1 is SGDLS and CDR2 is YYNGEE. This CDR3 is built from 12 residues. The ends were cut back, 4 bases at V and 16 bases at J, with 18 bases in the middle. The CDR3 reads CASSLGGQGLFF. CDR3 DNA: TGTGCCAGCAGCCTAGGGGGGCAGGGCTTATTCTTC.

J is TRBJ2-7 and V is TRBV29-1; weak D call: TRBD1 (6 bases). This CDR3 comprises 13 residues. V lost 6 bases, J lost 5 bases, and 17 bases lay in between. The germline CDR1 and CDR2 sequences are SQVTM and ANQGSEA. The DNA for the CDR3 is TGCAGCGTGTACCGGGACAAGGGGCACGAGCAGTACTTC. Encoded protein: CSVYRDKGHEQYF.

The chain combines TRBV5-1 with TRBJ2-3, with TRBD1 matching 9 bases. The CDR3 contains 13 residues. Germline V gives CDR1 SGHRS, CDR2 YFSETQ. V lost 9 bases, J lost 3 bases, and 5 bases stayed unmatched. This CDR3 reads CATSTGGTDTQYF. CDR3 DNA: TGCGCCACCTCGACAGGGGGTACAGATACGCAGTATTTT.

V and J are TRBV28 and TRBJ2-7; 10 nucleotides agree with TRBD2. Trimming cost V 6 bases and J 2 bases; bases outside gene matches: 7. The CDR3 spans 15 residues. Germline V gene lookup returns CDR1 MDHEN and CDR2 SYDVKM. Here the CDR3 DNA reads TGTGCCAGCAGGCCCCCCGGGACTAGCGCCTACGAGCAGTACTTC. Its translation is CASRPPGTSAYEQYF.

The V gene is TRBV7-2, the J gene TRBJ2-7; TRBD1 matches at 8 bases. The ends lost 5 bases at V and 7 bases at J; junction bases unmatched: 7. CDR1 is SGHTA, CDR2 FQGNSA, per germline. The CDR3 is 13 amino acids. The CDR3 DNA is TGTGCCAGCAGCCGTCAGGGGGCTGGTGAGCAGTACTTC. Translating gives CASSRQGAGEQYF.

The chain carries TRBV27 and TRBJ1-1, with D possibly matching TRBD1 (6 bases). V was cut by 1 base and J by 5 bases, with 11 bases left in between. CDR1 MNHEY and CDR2 SMNVEV come from the germline V gene (reference sequence). This CDR3 is 14 amino acids long. The CDR3 nucleotides are TGTGCCAGCAGTTTATTTGGAGGGGGGACTGAAGCTTTCTTT. This codes for CASSLFGGGTEAFF.

The chain recombines TRBV5-1 with TRBJ2-7; unclear D gene. With 1 base removed from V and 1 base from J, the gap between germline ends came to 9 bases. Germline V CDR1 and CDR2: SGHRS, YFSETQ. The CDR3 length is 14 residues. In DNA form, the CDR3 reads TGCGCCAGCAGCTTGAACGCGTATTCCTACGAGCAGTACTTC. This sequence encodes CASSLNAYSYEQYF.

The gene calls are TRBV7-3 and TRBJ2-7; 9 positions agree with TRBD1. The ends lost 3 bases at V and 2 bases at J; junction bases unmatched: 2. This CDR3 is built from 14 residues. The germline CDR1 and CDR2 sequences are SGHTA and FQGTGA. Here the CDR3 DNA reads TGTGCCAGCAGCTTTGGGACAGGGCCCTACGAGCAGTACTTC. This gives the protein CASSFGTGPYEQYF.

This clone was seen only once. The gene calls are TRBV5-1 and TRBJ2-5; TRBD2 aligns across 7 bases. The CDR3 sequence is 18 residues long. After removal of 0 bases from V and 4 bases from J, the junction contained 15 bases not matched to a gene. CDR1 is SGHRS, CDR2 YFSETQ, per germline. The chain's CDR3 is CASSLGHRLKRDGETQYF. In DNA form, the CDR3 reads TGCGCCAGCAGCTTGGGCCACCGTCTCAAGCGGGACGGAGAGACCCAGTACTTC.

This rearrangement joins TRBV6-6 to TRBJ1-1, with D possibly TRBD1 on 5 matching bases. The CDR3 sequence is 14 residues long. V lost 6 bases, J lost 0 bases, and 11 bases lay in between. CDR1 and CDR2 from the germline V gene are MNHNY and SVGAGI (reference sequence). The CDR3 protein is CASRRQIMNTEAFF. CDR3 DNA: TGTGCCAGCAGACGACAGATCATGAACACTGAAGCTTTCTTT.

This clone was seen a handful of times. This CDR3 is also generated by other DNA sequences in the sample. This rearrangement joins TRBV5-4 to TRBJ1-2, with a possible D match to TRBD1 (6 bases). The CDR3 has 13 residues. Germline V gives CDR1 SGHNT, CDR2 YYREEE (reference sequence). V lost 5 bases, J lost 0 bases, and 8 bases lay in between. As DNA, the CDR3 is TGTGCCAGCAGGGACAGATCTAACTATGGCTACACCTTC. Its translation is CASRDRSNYGYTF.

The chain couples TRBV5-6 to TRBJ1-1; tentatively, D is TRBD1 (6 bases). The germline gives CDR1 SGHDT, CDR2 YYEEEE. The CDR3 covers 15 residues. The V end lost 0 bases, the J end lost 0 bases, and 9 bases lay between the germline ends. For the CDR3, the DNA is TGTGCCAGCAGCTTGGCAGGGGTCTTGAACACTGAAGCTTTCTTT. Residues: CASSLAGVLNTEAFF.

This rearrangement joins TRBV28 to TRBJ1-2; D ambiguous. From germline, CDR1 is MDHEN and CDR2 SYDVKM. The CDR3 runs 13 residues. The ends were cut back, 5 bases at V and 3 bases at J, with 10 bases in the middle. CDR3 sequence reads: CASSAGPYYGYTF. Written as DNA, the CDR3 is TGTGCCAGCAGTGCAGGCCCCTACTATGGCTACACCTTC.

To note about this clone: Within the sample, other DNA sequences also encode this same CDR3. This chain connects TRBV15 to TRBJ1-2; TRBD1 matches 7 bases. The germline V gene has CDR1 LNHNV and CDR2 YYDKDF (reference sequence). After removal of 5 bases from V and 1 base from J, the junction contained 4 bases not matched to a gene. This CDR3 contains 14 residues. In DNA, the CDR3 is TGTGCCACCAGCCGGGACAGAGTTAACTATGGCTACACCTTC. Its protein product is CATSRDRVNYGYTF.